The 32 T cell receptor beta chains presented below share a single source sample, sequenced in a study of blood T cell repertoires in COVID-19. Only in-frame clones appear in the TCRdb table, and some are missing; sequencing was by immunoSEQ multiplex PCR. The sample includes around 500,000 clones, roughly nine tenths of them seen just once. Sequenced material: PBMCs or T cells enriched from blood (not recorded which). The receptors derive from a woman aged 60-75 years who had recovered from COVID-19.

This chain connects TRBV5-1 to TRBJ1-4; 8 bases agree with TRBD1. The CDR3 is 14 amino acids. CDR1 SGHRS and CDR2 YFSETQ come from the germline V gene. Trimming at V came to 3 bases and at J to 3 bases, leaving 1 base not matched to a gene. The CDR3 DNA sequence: TGCGCCAGCAGCTGGGGACAGGCTAATGAAAAACTGTTTTTT. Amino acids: CASSWGQANEKLFF. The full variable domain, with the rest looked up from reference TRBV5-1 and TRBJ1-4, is KAGVTQTPRYLIKTRGQQVTLSCSPISGHRSVSWYQQTPGQGLQFLFEYFSETQRNKGNFPGRFSGRQFSNSRSEMNVSTLELGDSALYLCASSWGQANEKLFFGSGTQLSVL.

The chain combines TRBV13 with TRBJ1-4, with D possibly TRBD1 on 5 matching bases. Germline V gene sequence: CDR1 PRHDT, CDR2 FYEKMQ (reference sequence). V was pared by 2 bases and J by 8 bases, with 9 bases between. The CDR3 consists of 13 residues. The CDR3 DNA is TGTGCCAGCAGCTTAAGGGGCACCGAAAAACTGTTTTTT. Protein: CASSLRGTEKLFF.

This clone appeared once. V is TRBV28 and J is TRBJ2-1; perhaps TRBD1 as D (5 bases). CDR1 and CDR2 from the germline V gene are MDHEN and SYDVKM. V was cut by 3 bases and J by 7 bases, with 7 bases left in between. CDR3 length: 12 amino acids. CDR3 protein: CASSFRVNEQFF. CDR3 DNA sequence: TGTGCCAGCAGTTTCAGGGTTAATGAGCAGTTCTTC.

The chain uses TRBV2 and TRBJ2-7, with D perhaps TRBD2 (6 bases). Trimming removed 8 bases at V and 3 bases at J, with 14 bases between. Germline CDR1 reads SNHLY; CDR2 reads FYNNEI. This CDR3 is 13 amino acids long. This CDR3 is CASQLGGYYEQYF. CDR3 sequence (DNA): TGTGCCAGCCAACTCGGGGGATACTACGAGCAGTACTTC.

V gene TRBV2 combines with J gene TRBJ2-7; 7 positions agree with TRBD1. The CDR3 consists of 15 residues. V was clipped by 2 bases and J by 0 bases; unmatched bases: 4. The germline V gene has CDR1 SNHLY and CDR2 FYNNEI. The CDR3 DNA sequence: TGTGCCAGCAGTGAATTCGGGACAGCCTCCTACGAGCAGTACTTC. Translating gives CASSEFGTASYEQYF. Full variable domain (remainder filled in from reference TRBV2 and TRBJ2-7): EPEVTQTPSHQVTQMGQEVILRCVPISNHLYFYWYRQILGQKVEFLVSFYNNEISEKSEIFDDQFSVERPDGSNFTLKIRSTKLEDSAMYFCASSEFGTASYEQYFGPGTRLTVT.

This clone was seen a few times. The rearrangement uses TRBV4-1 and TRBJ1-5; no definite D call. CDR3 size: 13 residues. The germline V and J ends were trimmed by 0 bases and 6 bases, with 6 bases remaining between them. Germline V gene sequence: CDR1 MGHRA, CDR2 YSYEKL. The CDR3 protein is CASSQEVSQPQHF. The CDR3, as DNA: TGCGCCAGCAGCCAAGAAGTGAGTCAGCCCCAGCATTTT.

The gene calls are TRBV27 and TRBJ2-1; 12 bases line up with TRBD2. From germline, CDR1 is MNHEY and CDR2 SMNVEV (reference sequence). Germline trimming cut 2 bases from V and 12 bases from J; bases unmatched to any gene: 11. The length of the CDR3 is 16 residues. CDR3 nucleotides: TGTGCCAGCAGTTTAAAGCCCCTAGCGGGGGGGTCAGGGCAGTTCTTC. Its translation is CASSLKPLAGGSGQFF.

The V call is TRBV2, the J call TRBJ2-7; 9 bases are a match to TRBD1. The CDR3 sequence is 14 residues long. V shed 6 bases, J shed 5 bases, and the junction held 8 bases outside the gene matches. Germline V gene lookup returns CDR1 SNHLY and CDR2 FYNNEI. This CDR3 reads CASRDGQGRNEQYF. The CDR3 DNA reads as TGTGCCAGCAGGGACGGACAGGGGAGAAACGAGCAGTACTTC.

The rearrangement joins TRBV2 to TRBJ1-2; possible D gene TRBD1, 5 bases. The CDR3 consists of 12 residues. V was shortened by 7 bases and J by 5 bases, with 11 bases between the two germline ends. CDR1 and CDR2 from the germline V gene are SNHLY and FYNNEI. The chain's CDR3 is CASKAPGYGYTF. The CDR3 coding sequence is TGTGCCAGCAAAGCACCAGGGTATGGCTACACCTTC. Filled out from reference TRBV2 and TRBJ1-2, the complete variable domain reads EPEVTQTPSHQVTQMGQEVILRCVPISNHLYFYWYRQILGQKVEFLVSFYNNEISEKSEIFDDQFSVERPDGSNFTLKIRSTKLEDSAMYFCASKAPGYGYTFGSGTRLTVV.

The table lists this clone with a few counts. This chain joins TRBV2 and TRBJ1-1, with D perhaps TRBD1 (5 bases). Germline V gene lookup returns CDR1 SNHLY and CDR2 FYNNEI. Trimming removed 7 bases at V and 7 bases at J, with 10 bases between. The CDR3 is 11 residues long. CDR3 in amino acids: CASIGADEAFF. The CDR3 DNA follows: TGTGCCAGCATTGGGGCGGATGAAGCTTTCTTT.

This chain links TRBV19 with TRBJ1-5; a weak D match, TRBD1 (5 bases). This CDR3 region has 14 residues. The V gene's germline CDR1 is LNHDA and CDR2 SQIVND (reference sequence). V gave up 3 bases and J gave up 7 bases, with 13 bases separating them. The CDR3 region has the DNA TGTGCCAGTAGTATGGGGGGGGTAGGACAGCCCCAGCATTTT. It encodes CASSMGGVGQPQHF.

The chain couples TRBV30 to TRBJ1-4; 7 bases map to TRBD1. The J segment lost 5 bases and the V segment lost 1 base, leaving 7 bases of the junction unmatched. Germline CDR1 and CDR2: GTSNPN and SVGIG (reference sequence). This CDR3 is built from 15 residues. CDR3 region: CAWSGGRGLNEKLFF. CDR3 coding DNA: TGTGCCTGGAGTGGCGGAAGGGGGCTGAATGAAAAACTGTTTTTT.

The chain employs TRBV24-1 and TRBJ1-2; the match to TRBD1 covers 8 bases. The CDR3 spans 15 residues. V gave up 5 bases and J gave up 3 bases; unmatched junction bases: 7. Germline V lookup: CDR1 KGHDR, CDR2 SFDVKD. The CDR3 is CATSGQQQGDYGYTF. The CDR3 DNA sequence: TGTGCCACCAGTGGTCAGCAACAGGGGGACTATGGCTACACCTTC.

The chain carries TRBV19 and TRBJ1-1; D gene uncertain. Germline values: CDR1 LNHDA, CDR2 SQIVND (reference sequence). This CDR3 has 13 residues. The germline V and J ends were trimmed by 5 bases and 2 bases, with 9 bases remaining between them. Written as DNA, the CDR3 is TGTGCCAGTAGTCCCTTTGGCAACACTGAAGCTTTCTTT. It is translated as CASSPFGNTEAFF. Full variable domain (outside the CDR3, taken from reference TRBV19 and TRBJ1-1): DGGITQSPKYLFRKEGQNVTLSCEQNLNHDAMYWYRQDPGQGLRLIYYSQIVNDFQKGDIAEGYSVSREKKESFPLTVTSAQKNPTAFYLCASSPFGNTEAFFGQGTRLTVV.

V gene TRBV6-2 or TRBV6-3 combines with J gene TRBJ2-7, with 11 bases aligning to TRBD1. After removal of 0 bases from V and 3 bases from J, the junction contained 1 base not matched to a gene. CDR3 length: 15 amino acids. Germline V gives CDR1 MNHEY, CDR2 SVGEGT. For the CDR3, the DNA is TGTGCCAGCAGTTACTCGGGACAGGGGGACTACGAGCAGTACTTC. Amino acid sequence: CASSYSGQGDYEQYF.

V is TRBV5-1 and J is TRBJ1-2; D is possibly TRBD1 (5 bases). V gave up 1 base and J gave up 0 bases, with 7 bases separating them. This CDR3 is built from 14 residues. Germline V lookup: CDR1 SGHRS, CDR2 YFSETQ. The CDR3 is CASSLRQSNYGYTF. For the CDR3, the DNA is TGCGCCAGCAGCTTGCGACAGTCTAACTATGGCTACACCTTC.

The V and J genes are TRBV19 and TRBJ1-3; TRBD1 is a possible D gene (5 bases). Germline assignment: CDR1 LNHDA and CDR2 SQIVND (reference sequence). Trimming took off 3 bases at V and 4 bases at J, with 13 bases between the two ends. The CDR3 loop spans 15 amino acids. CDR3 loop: CASSISAAGGNTIYF. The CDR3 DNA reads TGTGCCAGTAGTATTTCCGCGGCAGGGGGAAACACCATATATTTT.

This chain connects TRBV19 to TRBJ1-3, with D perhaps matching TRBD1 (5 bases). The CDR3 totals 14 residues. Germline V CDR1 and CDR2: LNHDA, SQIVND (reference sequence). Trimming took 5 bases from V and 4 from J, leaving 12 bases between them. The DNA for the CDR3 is TGTGCCAGTAGTGCGACAGTGATCGGAAACACCATATATTTT. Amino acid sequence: CASSATVIGNTIYF.

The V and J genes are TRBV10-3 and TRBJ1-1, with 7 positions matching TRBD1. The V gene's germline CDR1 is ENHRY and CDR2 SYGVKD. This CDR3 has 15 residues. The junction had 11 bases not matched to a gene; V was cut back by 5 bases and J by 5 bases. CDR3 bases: TGTGCCATCAGTCTGGACAGGACAACGGGGACTGAAGCTTTCTTT. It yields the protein CAISLDRTTGTEAFF.

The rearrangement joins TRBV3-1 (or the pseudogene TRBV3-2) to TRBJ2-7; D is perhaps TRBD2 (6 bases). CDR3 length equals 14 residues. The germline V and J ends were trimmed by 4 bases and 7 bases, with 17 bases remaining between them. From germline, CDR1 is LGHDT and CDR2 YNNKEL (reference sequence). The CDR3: CASSLGGATGEQYV. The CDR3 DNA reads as TGTGCCAGCAGCCTGGGGGGTGCGACTGGGGAGCAGTACGTC.

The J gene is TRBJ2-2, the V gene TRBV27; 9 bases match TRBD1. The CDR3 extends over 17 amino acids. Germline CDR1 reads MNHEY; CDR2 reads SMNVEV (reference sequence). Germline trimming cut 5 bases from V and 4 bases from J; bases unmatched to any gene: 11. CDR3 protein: CASSHLPTGGFTGELFF. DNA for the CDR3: TGTGCCAGCAGTCATCTTCCGACAGGGGGATTCACCGGGGAGCTGTTTTTT.

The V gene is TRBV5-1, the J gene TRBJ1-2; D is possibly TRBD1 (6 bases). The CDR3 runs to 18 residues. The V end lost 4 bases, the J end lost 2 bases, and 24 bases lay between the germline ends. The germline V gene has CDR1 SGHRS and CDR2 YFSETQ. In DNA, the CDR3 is TGCGCCAGCAGCCCCTCTGTACCGGGGGGGCCATCAAACTATGGCTACACCTTC. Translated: CASSPSVPGGPSNYGYTF.

The CDR3 region has the DNA TGTGCCAGCAGCATAGATCTCGACAGGGCTCCCTACGAGCAGTACTTC. It yields the protein CASSIDLDRAPYEQYF. V usage is TRBV5-4 and J usage is TRBJ2-7, with 7 bases fitting TRBD1. V was pared by 4 bases and J by 2 bases, with 12 bases of the junction left unmatched. CDR3 length equals 16 residues. Germline V gives CDR1 SGHNT, CDR2 YYREEE (reference sequence).

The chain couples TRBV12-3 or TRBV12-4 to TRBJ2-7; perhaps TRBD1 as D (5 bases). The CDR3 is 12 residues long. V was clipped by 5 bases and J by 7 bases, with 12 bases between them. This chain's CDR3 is CASSSRVGEQYV. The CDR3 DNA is TGTGCCAGCAGTAGCAGGGTGGGGGAGCAGTACGTC.

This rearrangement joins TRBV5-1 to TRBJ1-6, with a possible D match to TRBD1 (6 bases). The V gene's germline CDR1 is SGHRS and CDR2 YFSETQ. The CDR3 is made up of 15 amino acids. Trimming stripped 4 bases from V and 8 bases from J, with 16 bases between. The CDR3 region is CASSPGGGTYSPLHF. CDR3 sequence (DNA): TGCGCCAGCAGCCCCGGTGGGGGCACCTATTCACCCCTCCACTTT.

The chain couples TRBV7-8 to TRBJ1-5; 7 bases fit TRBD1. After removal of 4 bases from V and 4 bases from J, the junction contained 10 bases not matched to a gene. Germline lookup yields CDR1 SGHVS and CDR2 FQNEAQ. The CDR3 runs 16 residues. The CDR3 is CASSYRQGEGNQPQHF. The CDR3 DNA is TGTGCCAGCAGCTACCGGCAGGGGGAAGGAAATCAGCCCCAGCATTTT.

This CDR3 reads CASSQEGRLDNSPLHF. As DNA, the CDR3 is TGTGCCAGCAGCCAAGAGGGGCGCCTAGATAATTCACCCCTCCACTTT. The rearrangement joins TRBV4-2 to TRBJ1-6, with D perhaps TRBD1 (5 bases). The ends were cut back, 0 bases at V and 5 bases at J, with 11 bases in the middle. CDR3 length: 16 amino acids. Germline V gene sequence: CDR1 LGHNA, CDR2 YNFKEQ.

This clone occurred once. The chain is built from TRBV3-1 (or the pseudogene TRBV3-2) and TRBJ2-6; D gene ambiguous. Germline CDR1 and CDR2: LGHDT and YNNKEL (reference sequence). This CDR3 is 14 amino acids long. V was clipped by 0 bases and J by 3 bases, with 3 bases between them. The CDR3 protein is CASSQEYGANVLTF. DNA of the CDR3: TGTGCCAGCAGCCAAGAGTATGGGGCCAACGTCCTGACTTTC.

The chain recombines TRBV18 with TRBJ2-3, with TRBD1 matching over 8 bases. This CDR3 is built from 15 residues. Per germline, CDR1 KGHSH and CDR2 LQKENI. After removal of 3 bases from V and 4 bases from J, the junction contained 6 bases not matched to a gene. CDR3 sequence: CASSPGQVKSDTQYF. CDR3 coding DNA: TGTGCCAGCTCACCGGGACAGGTCAAATCAGATACGCAGTATTTT.

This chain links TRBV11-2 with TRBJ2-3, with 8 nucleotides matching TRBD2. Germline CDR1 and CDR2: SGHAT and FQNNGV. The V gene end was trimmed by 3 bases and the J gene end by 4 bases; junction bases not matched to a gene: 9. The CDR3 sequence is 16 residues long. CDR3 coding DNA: TGTGCCAGCAGCTTGAGGGCGGCGGGGGGAGCAGATACGCAGTATTTT. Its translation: CASSLRAAGGADTQYF.

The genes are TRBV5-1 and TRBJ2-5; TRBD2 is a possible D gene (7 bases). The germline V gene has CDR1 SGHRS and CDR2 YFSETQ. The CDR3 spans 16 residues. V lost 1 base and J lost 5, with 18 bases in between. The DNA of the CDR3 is TGCGCCAGCAGCTTGAGCCTGCTCGGGGGGCGGGAGACCCAGTACTTC. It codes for CASSLSLLGGRETQYF.

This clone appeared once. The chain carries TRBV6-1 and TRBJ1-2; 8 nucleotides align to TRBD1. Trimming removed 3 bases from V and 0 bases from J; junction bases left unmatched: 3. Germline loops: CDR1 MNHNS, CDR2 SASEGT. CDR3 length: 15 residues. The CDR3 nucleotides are TGTGCCAGCAGTGACACAGGGGGTGCTAACTATGGCTACACCTTC. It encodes CASSDTGGANYGYTF.